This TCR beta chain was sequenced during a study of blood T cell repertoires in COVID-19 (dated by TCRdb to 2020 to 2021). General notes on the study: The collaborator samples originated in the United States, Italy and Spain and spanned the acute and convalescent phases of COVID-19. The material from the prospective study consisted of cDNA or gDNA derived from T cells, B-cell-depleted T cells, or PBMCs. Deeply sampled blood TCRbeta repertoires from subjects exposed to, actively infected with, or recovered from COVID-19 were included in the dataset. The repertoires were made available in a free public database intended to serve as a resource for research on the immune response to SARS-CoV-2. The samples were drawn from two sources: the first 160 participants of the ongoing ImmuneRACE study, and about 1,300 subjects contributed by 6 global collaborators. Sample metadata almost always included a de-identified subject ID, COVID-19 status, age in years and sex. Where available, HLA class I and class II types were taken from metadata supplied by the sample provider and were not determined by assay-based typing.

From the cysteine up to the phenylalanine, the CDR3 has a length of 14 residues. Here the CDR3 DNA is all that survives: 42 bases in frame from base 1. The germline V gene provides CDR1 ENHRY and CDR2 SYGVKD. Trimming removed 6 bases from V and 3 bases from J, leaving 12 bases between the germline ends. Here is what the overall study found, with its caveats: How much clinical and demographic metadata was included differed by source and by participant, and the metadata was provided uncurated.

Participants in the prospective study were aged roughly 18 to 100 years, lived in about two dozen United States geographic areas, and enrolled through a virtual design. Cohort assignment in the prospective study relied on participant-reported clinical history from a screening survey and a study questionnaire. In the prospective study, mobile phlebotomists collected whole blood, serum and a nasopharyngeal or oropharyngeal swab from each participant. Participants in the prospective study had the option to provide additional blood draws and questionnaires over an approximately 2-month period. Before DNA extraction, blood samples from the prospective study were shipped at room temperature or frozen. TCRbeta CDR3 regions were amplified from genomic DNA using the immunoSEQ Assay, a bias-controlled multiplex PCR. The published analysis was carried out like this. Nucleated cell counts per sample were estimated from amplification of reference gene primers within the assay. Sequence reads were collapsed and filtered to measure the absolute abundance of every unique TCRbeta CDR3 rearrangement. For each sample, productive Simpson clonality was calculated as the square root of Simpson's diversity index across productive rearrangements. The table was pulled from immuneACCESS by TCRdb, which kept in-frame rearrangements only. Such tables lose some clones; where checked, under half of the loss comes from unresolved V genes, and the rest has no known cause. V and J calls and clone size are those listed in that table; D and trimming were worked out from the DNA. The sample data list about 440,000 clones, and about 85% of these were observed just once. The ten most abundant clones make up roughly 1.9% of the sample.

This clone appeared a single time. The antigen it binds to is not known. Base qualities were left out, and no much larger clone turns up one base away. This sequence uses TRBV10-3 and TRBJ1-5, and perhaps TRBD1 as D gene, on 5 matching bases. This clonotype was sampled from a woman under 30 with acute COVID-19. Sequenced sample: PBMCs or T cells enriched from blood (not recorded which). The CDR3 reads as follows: CAIRKQGNNQPQHF. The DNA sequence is TGTGCCATCAGGAAGCAGGGAAACAATCAGCCCCAGCATTTT.